This entry describes one TCR beta chain. Its antigen is unknown. This record comes from a study of blood T cells in healthy people across ages. Whole-study findings and limits: Versus aged donors, long-lived donors had higher diversity and more naive CD4+ cells.

CDR3 size: 14 residues. V lost 0 bases to trimming and J lost 4 bases, with 6 bases between them. Germline V lookup: CDR1 LGHNA, CDR2 YSLEER. Then a second PCR, running about 7 to 11 cycles, was carried out with a sample-barcoded 5' primer and a J-beta primer mix. TCRdb re-called the 5' RACE reads through MiXCR, storing one row per CDR3 protein. The sample contains around 800,000 distinct CDR3 sequences, around 45% of which appear only once. The sequence came from a man in his fifties or sixties in good health. The V and J genes are TRBV4-3 and TRBJ2-2; D is unresolved. Sequencing was carried out using blood. This chain's CDR3 is CASSQDGVTGELFF. CDR3 nucleotides: TGCGCCAGCAGCCAAGATGGCGTCACCGGGGAGCTGTTTTTT.